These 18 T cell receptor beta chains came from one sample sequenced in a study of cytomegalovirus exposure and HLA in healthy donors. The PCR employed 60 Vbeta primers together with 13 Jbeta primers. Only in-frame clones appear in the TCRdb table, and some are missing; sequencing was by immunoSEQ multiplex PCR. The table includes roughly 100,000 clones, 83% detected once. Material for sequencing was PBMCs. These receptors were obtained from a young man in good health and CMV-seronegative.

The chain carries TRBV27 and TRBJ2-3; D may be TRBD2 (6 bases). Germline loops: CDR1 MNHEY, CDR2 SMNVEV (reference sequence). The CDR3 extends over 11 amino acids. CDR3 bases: TGTGCTAGCGGAGTCACAGATACGCAGTATTTT. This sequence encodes CASGVTDTQYF.

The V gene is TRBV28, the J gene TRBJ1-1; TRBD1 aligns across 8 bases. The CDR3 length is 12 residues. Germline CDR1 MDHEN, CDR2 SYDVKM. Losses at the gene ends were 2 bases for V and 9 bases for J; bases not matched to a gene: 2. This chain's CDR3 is CASSLQGAKAFF. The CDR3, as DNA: TGTGCCAGCAGTTTACAGGGGGCGAAAGCTTTCTTT.

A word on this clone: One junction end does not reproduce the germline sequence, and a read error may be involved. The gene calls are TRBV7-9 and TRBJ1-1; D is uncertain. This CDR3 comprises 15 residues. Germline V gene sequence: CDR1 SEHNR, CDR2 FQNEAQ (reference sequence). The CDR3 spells CSSSLVADMNTEAFF. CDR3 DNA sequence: TGTTCCAGCAGCTTAGTGGCAGACATGAACACTGAAGCTTTCTTT.

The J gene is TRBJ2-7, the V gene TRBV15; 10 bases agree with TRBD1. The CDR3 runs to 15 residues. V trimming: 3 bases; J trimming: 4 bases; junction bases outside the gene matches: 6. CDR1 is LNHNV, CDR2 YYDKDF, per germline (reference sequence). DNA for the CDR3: TGTGCCACCAGCAGCCTTCCGGGACAGGGGTACGAGCAGTACTTC. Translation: CATSSLPGQGYEQYF. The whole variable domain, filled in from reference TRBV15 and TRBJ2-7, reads DAMVIQNPRYQVTQFGKPVTLSCSQTLNHNVMYWYQQKSSQAPKLLFHYYDKDFNNEADTPDNFQSRRPNTSFCFLDIRSPGLGDTAMYLCATSSLPGQGYEQYFGPGTRLTVT.

The CDR3 DNA sequence: TGTGCCAGCAGCCAAGTAGGGGTTAGGGTGGATACGCAGTATTTT. Translating it yields CASSQVGVRVDTQYF. J is TRBJ2-3 and V is TRBV4-2, with D perhaps TRBD1 (5 bases). CDR1 and CDR2 (germline): LGHNA, YNFKEQ. Trimming pared 1 base from V and 6 bases from J, leaving 14 bases between. The CDR3 consists of 15 residues.

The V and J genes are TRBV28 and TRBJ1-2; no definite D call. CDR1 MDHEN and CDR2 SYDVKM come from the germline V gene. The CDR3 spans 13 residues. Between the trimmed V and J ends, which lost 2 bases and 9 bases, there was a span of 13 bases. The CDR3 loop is CASSLAGGRSYTF. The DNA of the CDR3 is TGTGCCAGCAGTTTAGCGGGTGGCCGTAGCTACACCTTC.

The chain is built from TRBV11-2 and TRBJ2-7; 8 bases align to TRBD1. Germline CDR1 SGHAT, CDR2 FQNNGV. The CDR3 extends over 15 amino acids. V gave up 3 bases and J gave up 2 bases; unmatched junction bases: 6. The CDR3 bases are TGTGCCAGCAGCTTGGGACAGGCTAAGACCTACGAGCAGTACTTC. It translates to CASSLGQAKTYEQYF.

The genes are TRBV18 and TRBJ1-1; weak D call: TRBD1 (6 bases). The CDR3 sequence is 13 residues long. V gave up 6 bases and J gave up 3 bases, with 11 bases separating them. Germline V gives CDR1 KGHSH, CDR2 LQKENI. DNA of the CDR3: TGTGCCAGCTCCACAGGGAAAGACACTGAAGCTTTCTTT. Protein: CASSTGKDTEAFF.

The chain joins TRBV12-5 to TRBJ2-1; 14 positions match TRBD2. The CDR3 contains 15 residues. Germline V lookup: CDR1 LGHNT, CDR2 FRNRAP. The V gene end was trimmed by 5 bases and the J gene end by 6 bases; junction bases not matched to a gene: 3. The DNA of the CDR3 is TGTGCTAGTGGTCGACTAGCGGGAGGGCTCAATGAGCAGTTCTTC. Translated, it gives CASGRLAGGLNEQFF.

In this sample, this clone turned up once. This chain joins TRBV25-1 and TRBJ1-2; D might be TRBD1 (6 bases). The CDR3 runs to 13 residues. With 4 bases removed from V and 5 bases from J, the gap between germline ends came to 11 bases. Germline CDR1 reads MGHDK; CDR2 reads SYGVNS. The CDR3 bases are TGTGCCAGCAGTGCAGGGGAAAGGTATGGCTACACCTTC. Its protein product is CASSAGERYGYTF.

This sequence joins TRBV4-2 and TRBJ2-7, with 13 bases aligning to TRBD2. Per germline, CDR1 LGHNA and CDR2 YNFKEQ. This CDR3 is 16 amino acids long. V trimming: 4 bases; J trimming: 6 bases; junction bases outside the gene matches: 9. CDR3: CASSRAVGLAGVEQYF. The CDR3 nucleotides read TGTGCCAGCAGCCGCGCAGTTGGACTAGCGGGAGTCGAGCAGTACTTC.

Here the CDR3 reads CASSLSPGDEQFF. The CDR3 DNA is TGTGCCAGCAGCCTCTCGCCAGGCGATGAGCAGTTCTTC. V gene TRBV7-6 combines with J gene TRBJ2-1; D is uncertain. This CDR3 has 13 residues. From germline, CDR1 is SGHVS and CDR2 FNYEAQ. V gave up 5 bases and J gave up 8 bases, with 13 bases separating them.

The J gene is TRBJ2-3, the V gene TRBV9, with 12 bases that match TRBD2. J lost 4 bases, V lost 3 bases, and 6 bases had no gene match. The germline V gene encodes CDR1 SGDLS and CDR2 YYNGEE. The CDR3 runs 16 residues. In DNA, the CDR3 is TGTGCCAGCAGCGACCTAGCGGGGGGGGCCCCAGATACGCAGTATTTT. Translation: CASSDLAGGAPDTQYF.

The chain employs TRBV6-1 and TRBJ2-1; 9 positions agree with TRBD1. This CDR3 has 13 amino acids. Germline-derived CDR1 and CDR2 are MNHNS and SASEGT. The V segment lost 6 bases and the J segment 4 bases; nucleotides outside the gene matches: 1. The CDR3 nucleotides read TGTGCCAGCAGCGGGACAGGGTACAATGAGCAGTTCTTC. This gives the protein CASSGTGYNEQFF.

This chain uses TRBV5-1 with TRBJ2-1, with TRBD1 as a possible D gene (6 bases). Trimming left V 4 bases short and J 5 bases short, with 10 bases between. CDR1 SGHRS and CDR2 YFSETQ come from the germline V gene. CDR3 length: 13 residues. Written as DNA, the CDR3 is TGCGCCAGCAGCGTGGACAGACACAATGAGCAGTTCTTC. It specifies CASSVDRHNEQFF.

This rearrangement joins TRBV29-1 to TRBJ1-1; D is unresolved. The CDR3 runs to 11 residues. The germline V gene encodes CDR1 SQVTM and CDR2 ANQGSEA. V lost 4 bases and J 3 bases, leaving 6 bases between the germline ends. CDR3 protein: CSVGGDTEAFF. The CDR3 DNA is TGCAGCGTTGGAGGAGACACTGAAGCTTTCTTT. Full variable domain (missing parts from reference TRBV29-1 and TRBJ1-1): SAVISQKPSRDICQRGTSLTIQCQVDSQVTMMFWYRQQPGQSLTLIATANQGSEATYESGFVIDKFPISRPNLTFSTLTVSNMSPEDSSIYLCSVGGDTEAFFGQGTRLTVV.

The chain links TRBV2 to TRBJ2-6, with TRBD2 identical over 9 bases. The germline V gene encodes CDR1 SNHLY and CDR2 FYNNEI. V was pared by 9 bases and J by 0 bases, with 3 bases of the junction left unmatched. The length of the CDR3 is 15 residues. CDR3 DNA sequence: TGTGCCAGGGGGACTAGCAGCTCTGGGGCCAACGTCCTGACTTTC. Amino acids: CARGTSSSGANVLTF.

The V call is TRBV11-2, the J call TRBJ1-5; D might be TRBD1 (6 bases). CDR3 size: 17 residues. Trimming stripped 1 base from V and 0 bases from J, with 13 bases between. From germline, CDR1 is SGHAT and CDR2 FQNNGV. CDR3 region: CASSLGGTSYSNQPQHF. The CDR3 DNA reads TGTGCCAGCAGCTTAGGTGGGACAAGCTATAGCAATCAGCCCCAGCATTTT.